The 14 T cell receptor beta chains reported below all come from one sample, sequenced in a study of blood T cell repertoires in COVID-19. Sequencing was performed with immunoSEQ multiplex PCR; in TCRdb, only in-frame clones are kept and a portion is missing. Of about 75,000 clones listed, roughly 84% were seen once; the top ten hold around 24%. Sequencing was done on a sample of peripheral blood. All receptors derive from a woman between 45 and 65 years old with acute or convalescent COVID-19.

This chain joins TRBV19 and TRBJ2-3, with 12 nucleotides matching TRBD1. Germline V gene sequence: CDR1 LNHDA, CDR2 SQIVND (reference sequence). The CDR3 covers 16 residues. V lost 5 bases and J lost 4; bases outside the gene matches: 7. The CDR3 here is CASSSPGQGASDTQYF. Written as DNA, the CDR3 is TGTGCCAGTAGTTCCCCGGGACAGGGGGCTTCAGATACGCAGTATTTT.

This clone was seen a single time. The CDR3 protein is CASSPGGGETQYF. The CDR3 DNA sequence: TGCGCCAGCAGCCCGGGGGGTGGAGAGACCCAGTACTTC. This rearrangement joins TRBV5-1 to TRBJ2-5; 7 nucleotides line up with TRBD2. The CDR3 is 13 amino acids. Germline CDR1 is SGHRS and CDR2 is YFSETQ. The J segment lost 4 bases and the V segment lost 4 bases, leaving 4 bases of the junction unmatched.

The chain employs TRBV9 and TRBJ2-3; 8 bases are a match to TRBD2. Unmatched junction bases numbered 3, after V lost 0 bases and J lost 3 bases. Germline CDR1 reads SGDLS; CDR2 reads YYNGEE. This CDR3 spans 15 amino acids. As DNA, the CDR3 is TGTGCCAGCAGCGTAGTCGGGGGGGCGACAGATACGCAGTATTTT. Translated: CASSVVGGATDTQYF.

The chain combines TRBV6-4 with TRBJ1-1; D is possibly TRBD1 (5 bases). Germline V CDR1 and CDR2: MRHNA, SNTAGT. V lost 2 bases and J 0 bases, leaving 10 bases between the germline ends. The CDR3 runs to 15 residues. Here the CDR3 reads CASSDEEGMNTEAFF. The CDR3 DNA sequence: TGTGCCAGCAGTGACGAGGAGGGGATGAACACTGAAGCTTTCTTT.

The CDR3 loop is CASSLSVGGSYNEQFF. In nucleotides, the CDR3 is TGTGCCAGCAGCTTGTCCGTGGGGGGGTCTTACAATGAGCAGTTCTTC. The genes are TRBV5-4 and TRBJ2-1; TRBD2 aligns across 7 bases. Germline-derived CDR1 and CDR2 are SGHNT and YYREEE (reference sequence). Trimming removed 1 base from V and 4 bases from J; junction bases left unmatched: 8. CDR3 length: 16 amino acids.

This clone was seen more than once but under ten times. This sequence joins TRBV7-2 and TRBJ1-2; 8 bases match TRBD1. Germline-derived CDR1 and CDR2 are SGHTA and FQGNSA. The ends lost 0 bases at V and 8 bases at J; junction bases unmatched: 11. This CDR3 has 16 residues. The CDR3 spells CASSLARTGTIGGYTF. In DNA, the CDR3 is TGTGCCAGCAGCTTAGCCCGGACAGGGACCATTGGGGGCTACACCTTC.

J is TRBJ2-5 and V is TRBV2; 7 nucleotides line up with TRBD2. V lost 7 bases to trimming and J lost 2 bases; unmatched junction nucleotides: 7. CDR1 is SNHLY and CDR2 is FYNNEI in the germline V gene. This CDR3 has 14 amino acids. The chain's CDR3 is CASNGLAAQETQYF. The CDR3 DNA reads TGTGCCAGCAACGGGCTAGCGGCACAAGAGACCCAGTACTTC.

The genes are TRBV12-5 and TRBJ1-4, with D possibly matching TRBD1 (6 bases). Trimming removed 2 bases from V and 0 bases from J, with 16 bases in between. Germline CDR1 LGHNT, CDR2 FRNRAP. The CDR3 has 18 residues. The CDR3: CASGLSLREGATNEKLFF. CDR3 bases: TGTGCTAGTGGTTTGTCCCTCCGGGAGGGGGCAACTAATGAAAAACTGTTTTTT.

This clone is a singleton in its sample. CDR3 region: CASSPLTSGGVYNEQFF. The CDR3 nucleotides read TGTGCCAGCAGTCCCCTGACTAGCGGGGGGGTGTACAATGAGCAGTTCTTC. The genes are TRBV27 and TRBJ2-1, with TRBD2 matching 14 bases. After removal of 5 bases from V and 4 bases from J, the junction contained 7 bases not matched to a gene. The CDR3 is made up of 17 amino acids. The germline gives CDR1 MNHEY, CDR2 SMNVEV (reference sequence).

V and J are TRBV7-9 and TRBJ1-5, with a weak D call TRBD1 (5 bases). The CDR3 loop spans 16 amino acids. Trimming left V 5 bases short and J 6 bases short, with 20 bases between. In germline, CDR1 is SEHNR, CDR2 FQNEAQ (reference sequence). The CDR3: CASSPSGLGGGQPQHF. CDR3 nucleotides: TGTGCCAGCAGCCCGTCCGGGCTGGGGGGAGGTCAGCCCCAGCATTTT.

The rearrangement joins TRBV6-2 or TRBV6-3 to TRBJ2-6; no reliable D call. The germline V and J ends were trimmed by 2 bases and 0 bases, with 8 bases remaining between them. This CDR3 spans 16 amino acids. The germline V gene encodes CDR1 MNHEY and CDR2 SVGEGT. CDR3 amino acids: CASSYNRFSGANVLTF. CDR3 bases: TGTGCCAGCAGTTACAACAGATTCTCTGGGGCCAACGTCCTGACTTTC.

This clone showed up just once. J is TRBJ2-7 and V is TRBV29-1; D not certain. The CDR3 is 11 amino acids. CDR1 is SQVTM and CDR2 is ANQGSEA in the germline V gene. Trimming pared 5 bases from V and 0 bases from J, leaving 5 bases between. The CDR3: CSVLFSYEQYF. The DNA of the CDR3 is TGCAGCGTTCTGTTCTCCTACGAGCAGTACTTC.

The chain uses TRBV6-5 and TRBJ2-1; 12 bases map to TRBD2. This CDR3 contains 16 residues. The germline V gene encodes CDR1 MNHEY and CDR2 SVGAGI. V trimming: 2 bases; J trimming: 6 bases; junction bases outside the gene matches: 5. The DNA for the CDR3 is TGTGCCAGCAGTTACCCTAGCGGGGGGGGGATCAATGAGCAGTTCTTC. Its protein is CASSYPSGGGINEQFF.

Written as DNA, the CDR3 is TGTGCCAGCAGCGTGGACGGAGATTCTCGGCCCCAGCATTTT. The encoded protein is CASSVDGDSRPQHF. V gene TRBV5-4 combines with J gene TRBJ1-5; the D is unclear. Germline lookup yields CDR1 SGHNT and CDR2 YYREEE (reference sequence). The CDR3 covers 14 residues. Trimming cost V 4 bases and J 9 bases, with 17 bases left between them.